The 18 T cell receptor beta chains below come from one sample, sequenced in a study of CD8 T cells in ankylosing spondylitis. TCRdb re-analysed the 5' RACE reads in MiXCR, keeping a single row per CDR3 protein. Of 40,000 or so distinct CDR3 sequences listed, less than 4% are singletons. Sequenced input: blood, either unsorted or a sorted T cell fraction (not recorded which). These receptors were taken from a male donor with ankylosing spondylitis or in good health (not recorded which).

This clonotype was seen repeatedly, ten times or more. CDR3 sequence (DNA): TGTGCCAGCAGCGTAGGCGGCCTGGCAGCGTTCCAGGATACGCAGTATTTT. It encodes CASSVGGLAAFQDTQYF. The chain couples TRBV9 to TRBJ2-3; D uncertain. The germline CDR1 and CDR2 sequences are SGDLS and YYNGEE. V lost 0 bases and J 6 bases, leaving 20 bases between the germline ends. The CDR3 spans 17 residues.

This clonotype was recorded at least ten times. This rearrangement joins TRBV9 to TRBJ2-2, with 7 bases lining up with TRBD1. Germline CDR1 reads SGDLS; CDR2 reads YYNGEE. The junction had 13 bases not matched to a gene; V was cut back by 2 bases and J by 3 bases. This CDR3 contains 18 residues. DNA for the CDR3: TGTGCCAGCAGCGTTCGCCCGAGGGGACAGACAGACACCGGGGAGCTGTTTTTT. Amino acid sequence: CASSVRPRGQTDTGELFF.

This clonotype was seen many times. This sequence joins TRBV9 and TRBJ2-1, with TRBD1 matching 10 bases. The CDR3 extends over 16 amino acids. Germline V CDR1 and CDR2: SGDLS, YYNGEE. Trimming cost V 4 bases and J 2 bases; bases outside gene matches: 6. CDR3 DNA sequence: TGTGCCAGCAGCTTAACCGGGACAGGGGCCTACAATGAGCAGTTCTTC. Its translation: CASSLTGTGAYNEQFF.

The sample holds many counts of this clonotype. The rearrangement links TRBV9 to TRBJ2-5, with 9 bases identical to TRBD1. The CDR3 is 15 residues long. V lost 4 bases, J lost 2 bases, and 6 bases stayed unmatched. From germline, CDR1 is SGDLS and CDR2 YYNGEE. CDR3 loop: CASSFGQGLQETQYF. CDR3 nucleotides: TGTGCCAGCAGCTTTGGACAGGGGTTACAAGAGACCCAGTACTTC.

This clonotype was seen many times. This chain connects TRBV27 to TRBJ1-1; 7 bases map to TRBD1. This CDR3 has 14 amino acids. J was trimmed by 2 bases and V by 10 bases; bases with no gene match: 10. The germline gives CDR1 MNHEY, CDR2 SMNVEV (reference sequence). DNA of the CDR3: TGTGCCACCCCGCGGGACAGCCCAAACACTGAAGCTTTCTTT. Translated: CATPRDSPNTEAFF.

This clonotype was counted many times. The chain uses TRBV9 and TRBJ2-3; D call uncertain. The ends were cut back, 0 bases at V and 5 bases at J, with 10 bases in the middle. The length of the CDR3 is 14 residues. The germline gives CDR1 SGDLS, CDR2 YYNGEE. In nucleotides, the CDR3 is TGTGCCAGCAGCGTAGATCGGCTCGGAGATACGCAGTATTTT. Its protein is CASSVDRLGDTQYF.

Many counts were recorded for this clonotype. The chain is built from TRBV9 and TRBJ1-5; D is undetermined. CDR1 and CDR2 (germline): SGDLS, YYNGEE. Trimming removed 1 base at V and 4 bases at J, with 12 bases between. There are 15 residues in the CDR3. The CDR3 sequence: CASSVSGLGNQPQHF. The CDR3 DNA reads as TGTGCCAGCAGCGTATCTGGACTCGGGAATCAGCCCCAGCATTTT.

The rearrangement links TRBV9 to TRBJ2-5, with 9 bases identical to TRBD1. The V segment lost 0 bases and the J segment 4 bases; nucleotides outside the gene matches: 7. Germline assignment: CDR1 SGDLS and CDR2 YYNGEE. CDR3 length: 16 residues. CDR3 protein: CASSVDGQGRRETQYF. CDR3 DNA sequence: TGTGCCAGCAGCGTAGACGGACAGGGGCGCCGAGAGACCCAGTACTTC.

This clonotype was observed many times. The chain has TRBV9 and TRBJ1-1, with 7 bases fitting TRBD1. CDR1 and CDR2 (germline): SGDLS, YYNGEE. The CDR3 loop spans 14 amino acids. The V and J ends lost 2 bases and 1 base, in that order; junction bases with no gene match: 2. CDR3 bases: TGTGCCAGCAGCGTGACAGGGCAGAACACTGAAGCTTTCTTT. This encodes CASSVTGQNTEAFF.

This clonotype is labeled as medium-sized. The gene calls are TRBV9 and TRBJ2-3; D is unresolved. The germline gives CDR1 SGDLS, CDR2 YYNGEE. The CDR3 contains 13 residues. V was pared by 3 bases and J by 2 bases, with 7 bases between. The CDR3 spells CASSDSPTDTQYF. The DNA of the CDR3 is TGTGCCAGCAGCGACTCGCCCACAGATACGCAGTATTTT.

In its sample, this clonotype was seen many times. The chain links TRBV9 to TRBJ2-5; weak D call: TRBD2 (6 bases). Germline values: CDR1 SGDLS, CDR2 YYNGEE. CDR3 length equals 16 residues. V lost 2 bases and J lost 0, with 14 bases in between. CDR3 in amino acids: CASSVGGGKNQETQYF. The CDR3 DNA follows: TGTGCCAGCAGCGTTGGCGGCGGGAAGAACCAAGAGACCCAGTACTTC. Together with reference TRBV9 and TRBJ2-5, the CDR3 gives the full variable domain: DSGVTQTPKHLITATGQRVTLRCSPRSGDLSVYWYQQSLDQGLQFLIQYYNGEERAKGNILERFSAQQFPDLHSELNLSSLELGDSALYFCASSVGGGKNQETQYFGPGTRLLVL.

The table lists this clonotype with many counts. The V gene is TRBV9, the J gene TRBJ2-3; D perhaps matches TRBD2 (6 bases). V lost 4 bases and J 1 base, leaving 16 bases between the germline ends. The CDR3 totals 16 residues. The germline V gene has CDR1 SGDLS and CDR2 YYNGEE. The CDR3 loop reads CASSPRAGSGTDTQYF. Here the CDR3 DNA reads TGTGCCAGCAGCCCCAGGGCGGGGTCCGGCACAGATACGCAGTATTTT. Supplemented by reference TRBV9 and TRBJ2-3, the full variable domain reads DSGVTQTPKHLITATGQRVTLRCSPRSGDLSVYWYQQSLDQGLQFLIQYYNGEERAKGNILERFSAQQFPDLHSELNLSSLELGDSALYFCASSPRAGSGTDTQYFGPGTRLTVL.

This clonotype was counted ten times or more. The chain uses TRBV9 and TRBJ2-2; D is unclear. The V gene lost 1 base and the J gene lost 7 bases, with 8 bases spanning the gap. The CDR3 runs 13 residues. Germline loops: CDR1 SGDLS, CDR2 YYNGEE. The CDR3 nucleotides read TGTGCCAGCAGCGTAAGACGAAGCGGGGAGCTGTTTTTT. Amino acid sequence: CASSVRRSGELFF.

The chain has TRBV9 and TRBJ1-2; D gene uncertain. V shed 0 bases and J shed 4 bases, with 10 bases lying between them. Germline V gene lookup returns CDR1 SGDLS and CDR2 YYNGEE. The CDR3 has 14 amino acids. CDR3 region: CASSVDPGGYGYTF. The CDR3 nucleotides read TGTGCCAGCAGCGTAGACCCCGGCGGCTATGGCTACACCTTC.

This clonotype came up many times. The rearrangement joins TRBV9 to TRBJ1-2; a possible D gene is TRBD1 (5 bases). The CDR3 extends over 14 amino acids. V was clipped by 3 bases and J by 6 bases, with 15 bases between them. CDR1 and CDR2 (germline): SGDLS, YYNGEE. CDR3 in amino acids: CASSAGGGEDGYTF. CDR3 bases: TGTGCCAGCAGCGCCGGTGGGGGGGAGGATGGCTACACCTTC.

This clonotype was counted ten times or more. This chain connects TRBV9 to TRBJ2-3; 9 bases are a match to TRBD2. With V trimmed by 0 bases and J by 5 bases, 4 bases remained unmatched. CDR1 and CDR2 from the germline V gene are SGDLS and YYNGEE. The CDR3 loop spans 15 amino acids. The CDR3 spells CASSVGLSGGDTQYF. The CDR3 DNA sequence: TGTGCCAGCAGCGTAGGGCTTAGCGGGGGAGATACGCAGTATTTT.

This clonotype appeared many times. This chain uses TRBV9 with TRBJ2-1; the match to TRBD2 covers 9 bases. The V gene's germline CDR1 is SGDLS and CDR2 YYNGEE. Trimming cost V 0 bases and J 9 bases; bases outside gene matches: 7. This CDR3 has 15 amino acids. CDR3 loop: CASSVGLAGVIEQFF. The CDR3 nucleotides read TGTGCCAGCAGCGTAGGGTTAGCGGGAGTAATTGAGCAGTTCTTC.

This clonotype was observed at least ten times. The J gene is TRBJ2-1, the V gene TRBV9, with D possibly TRBD2 on 7 matching bases. Germline CDR1 is SGDLS and CDR2 is YYNGEE. V shed 3 bases and J shed 6 bases, with 19 bases lying between them. The CDR3 runs to 16 residues. The CDR3 region is CASSGPQGGEINEQFF. CDR3 in DNA: TGTGCCAGCAGCGGACCACAGGGAGGGGAAATCAATGAGCAGTTCTTC.